A single sample is the source of the 23 T cell receptor beta chains below, sequenced in a study of blood T cell repertoires in COVID-19. Sequencing used immunoSEQ multiplex PCR; TCRdb keeps in-frame clones, though not all of them. This sample carries roughly 200,000 clones, around 79% of them seen once, and the ten largest clones take roughly 13%. Sequencing was carried out using peripheral blood. The receptors derive from a man aged 50-59 years who had recovered from COVID-19.

Remarks on this clone: Mismatch with germline at one junction end may stem from a read error. The genes are TRBV10-2 and TRBJ2-3; D unresolved. The V gene's germline CDR1 is WSHSY and CDR2 SAAADI. This CDR3 has 12 amino acids. The CDR3 DNA sequence: TGCGCCAGCAGAATTAGCACCGATACGCAGTATTTT. Translating gives CASRISTDTQYF.

The V and J genes are TRBV7-6 and TRBJ2-1, with TRBD1 as a possible D gene (6 bases). This CDR3 region has 17 residues. CDR1 SGHVS and CDR2 FNYEAQ come from the germline V gene. V was clipped by 1 base and J by 1 base, with 14 bases between them. The CDR3 nucleotides read TGTGCCAGCAGCTTAGGTTTAGCAGGGGTTTCCTACAATGAGCAGTTCTTC. Its protein is CASSLGLAGVSYNEQFF.

The chain combines TRBV29-1 with TRBJ2-5; a possible D gene is TRBD2 (5 bases). Trimming cost V 5 bases and J 4 bases, with 14 bases left between them. The CDR3 is 13 amino acids. Germline V lookup: CDR1 SQVTM, CDR2 ANQGSEA. CDR3 amino acids: CSVQVPAGETQYF. DNA of the CDR3: TGCAGCGTTCAGGTCCCCGCGGGAGAGACCCAGTACTTC.

The chain employs TRBV5-1 and TRBJ2-5, with TRBD2 identical over 10 bases. The V gene end was trimmed by 5 bases and the J gene end by 1 base; junction bases not matched to a gene: 8. This CDR3 is 16 amino acids long. The germline CDR1 and CDR2 sequences are SGHRS and YFSETQ. The DNA for the CDR3 is TGCGCCAGCAGTACCGGACTAGCGGTGGGCCAAGAGACCCAGTACTTC. Encoded protein: CASSTGLAVGQETQYF.

J is TRBJ1-2 and V is TRBV2; D may be TRBD1 (6 bases). V shed 6 bases and J shed 5 bases, with 19 bases lying between them. This CDR3 contains 15 residues. CDR1 and CDR2 from the germline V gene are SNHLY and FYNNEI. The CDR3 DNA is TGTGCCAGCAGCGCCGACAGGCCGGGTGGATATGGCTACACCTTC. Translating it yields CASSADRPGGYGYTF.

V and J are TRBV9 and TRBJ2-3; maybe TRBD2 (6 bases). Germline CDR1 SGDLS, CDR2 YYNGEE. Deletions cut 4 bases from V and 5 bases from J, with 11 bases between. CDR3 length equals 13 residues. CDR3 region: CASSQISGDTQYF. The CDR3 DNA sequence: TGTGCCAGCAGCCAGATTAGCGGAGATACGCAGTATTTT.

The J gene is TRBJ1-5, the V gene TRBV27; D might be TRBD1 (6 bases). Germline V gene sequence: CDR1 MNHEY, CDR2 SMNVEV (reference sequence). V was shortened by 5 bases and J by 4 bases, with 12 bases between the two germline ends. The CDR3 is 14 amino acids. DNA of the CDR3: TGTGCCAGCAGTGGGGAACAGGGAAATCAGCCCCAGCATTTT. It translates to CASSGEQGNQPQHF.

There are many counts of this clone. The gene calls are TRBV5-6 and TRBJ1-4; D is ambiguous. The germline V gene encodes CDR1 SGHDT and CDR2 YYEEEE. The V end lost 2 bases, the J end lost 0 bases, and 5 bases lay between the germline ends. The CDR3 runs to 14 residues. The CDR3 DNA is TGTGCCAGCAGCTTACTCGCAACTAATGAAAAACTGTTTTTT. Translating it yields CASSLLATNEKLFF.

V is TRBV5-1 and J is TRBJ2-2; a weak D match, TRBD2 (5 bases). The CDR3 consists of 16 residues. Germline CDR1 is SGHRS and CDR2 is YFSETQ. V was trimmed by 1 base and J by 0 bases, leaving 10 bases between them. The CDR3 spells CASSLTGNANTGELFF. The CDR3 region has the DNA TGCGCCAGCAGCTTGACGGGAAACGCGAACACCGGGGAGCTGTTTTTT.

This chain links TRBV30 with TRBJ2-3, with TRBD2 matching over 13 bases. Germline values: CDR1 GTSNPN, CDR2 SVGIG (reference sequence). There are 17 residues in the CDR3. V lost 3 bases to trimming and J lost 10 bases; unmatched junction nucleotides: 16. CDR3 nucleotides: TGTGCCTGGAGGTTGCCACTAGCGGGAGGGCTGGGGCCGGCGCAGTATTTT. It yields the protein CAWRLPLAGGLGPAQYF.

The CDR3 region is CATTSSGELFF. The DNA for the CDR3 is TGTGCCACCACTAGCTCCGGGGAGCTGTTTTTT. The rearrangement uses TRBV10-3 and TRBJ2-2, with D perhaps matching TRBD2 (6 bases). CDR1 and CDR2 from the germline V gene are ENHRY and SYGVKD. This CDR3 region has 11 residues. V was clipped by 10 bases and J by 6 bases, with 9 bases between them.

The chain uses TRBV11-2 and TRBJ2-1; unclear D gene. CDR3 size: 15 residues. CDR1 is SGHAT and CDR2 is FQNNGV in the germline V gene. Trimming cost V 2 bases and J 7 bases, with 15 bases left between them. The CDR3 sequence: CASSLSGYDGNEQFF. CDR3 DNA: TGTGCCAGCAGCTTATCCGGGTATGACGGGAATGAGCAGTTCTTC.

V usage is TRBV7-3 and J usage is TRBJ2-3, with TRBD2 identical over 9 bases. The ends lost 2 bases at V and 3 bases at J; junction bases unmatched: 9. This CDR3 contains 17 residues. CDR1 SGHTA and CDR2 FQGTGA come from the germline V gene. CDR3 loop: CASSLEGAGGWTDTQYF. CDR3 coding DNA: TGTGCCAGCAGCTTAGAGGGAGCGGGAGGATGGACAGATACGCAGTATTTT.

The genes are TRBV5-1 and TRBJ1-6; D remains ambiguous. CDR3 length: 13 amino acids. The V end lost 5 bases, the J end lost 10 bases, and 13 bases lay between the germline ends. CDR1 is SGHRS and CDR2 is YFSETQ in the germline V gene. The CDR3 sequence: CASRRGEGSPLHF. In DNA form, the CDR3 reads TGCGCCAGCAGACGGGGAGAAGGATCACCCCTCCACTTT.

The chain carries TRBV9 and TRBJ2-1, with D perhaps TRBD1 (5 bases). The CDR3 covers 15 residues. V was clipped by 0 bases and J by 9 bases, with 16 bases between them. Looked up from germline, CDR1 is SGDLS and CDR2 is YYNGEE. The CDR3 region has the DNA TGTGCCAGCAGCGTAGGAGTGTCCATCCAGGGTGAGCAGTTCTTC. It codes for CASSVGVSIQGEQFF.

The chain couples TRBV3-1 (or the pseudogene TRBV3-2) to TRBJ2-4; D is ambiguous. The V and J ends lost 1 base and 1 base respectively, with 5 bases between them. Germline V gene lookup returns CDR1 LGHDT and CDR2 YNNKEL (reference sequence). The CDR3 length is 14 residues. The CDR3 DNA reads as TGTGCCAGCAGCCAAGTCCAGGCCAAAAACATTCAGTACTTC. Translated, it gives CASSQVQAKNIQYF.

This clone came up once. This chain connects TRBV6-5 to TRBJ1-2; D unclear. The CDR3 is 14 residues long. Germline V lookup: CDR1 MNHEY, CDR2 SVGAGI. Trimming removed 10 bases from V and 0 bases from J, with 15 bases in between. The CDR3 loop reads CATRTATSNYGYTF. The CDR3 DNA reads as TGTGCCACCAGAACAGCTACCTCTAACTATGGCTACACCTTC.

The chain recombines TRBV18 with TRBJ1-1; 8 bases are shared with TRBD1. V was clipped by 1 base and J by 1 base; unmatched bases: 11. CDR1 KGHSH and CDR2 LQKENI come from the germline V gene. CDR3 length: 18 residues. The DNA for the CDR3 is TGTGCCAGCTCACCACGGCAGGGGCAGGGGGCCGGGAACACTGAAGCTTTCTTT. As protein: CASSPRQGQGAGNTEAFF.

J is TRBJ2-7 and V is TRBV4-1; D remains ambiguous. V lost 0 bases, J lost 0 bases, and 12 bases lay in between. This CDR3 has 16 residues. The germline gives CDR1 MGHRA, CDR2 YSYEKL. CDR3 sequence (DNA): TGCGCCAGCAGCCAAGACCCCGCATCGGTCTCCTACGAGCAGTACTTC. Translating it yields CASSQDPASVSYEQYF.

The chain carries TRBV19 and TRBJ1-3; D not resolved. The germline V and J ends were trimmed by 5 bases and 0 bases, with 17 bases remaining between them. CDR3 length equals 17 residues. In germline, CDR1 is LNHDA, CDR2 SQIVND (reference sequence). In DNA form, the CDR3 reads TGTGCCAGTAGTCTCAACGGGGATTTTTACTCTGGAAACACCATATATTTT. It specifies CASSLNGDFYSGNTIYF.

This clone occurred a few times. The chain carries TRBV19 and TRBJ2-4, with D perhaps matching TRBD2 (6 bases). V gave up 5 bases and J gave up 3 bases, with 14 bases separating them. CDR1 is LNHDA, CDR2 SQIVND, per germline (reference sequence). The CDR3 covers 15 residues. The CDR3 is CASSLEGRVKNIQYF. The CDR3 DNA follows: TGTGCCAGTAGTTTGGAGGGGCGAGTCAAAAACATTCAGTACTTC.

V gene TRBV7-9 combines with J gene TRBJ1-6; the D gene is possibly TRBD1 (6 bases). Germline lookup yields CDR1 SEHNR and CDR2 FQNEAQ (reference sequence). The CDR3 sequence is 14 residues long. V was trimmed by 5 bases and J by 10 bases, leaving 15 bases between them. CDR3 coding DNA: TGTGCCAGCAGCGGGGTGGGGGCGTTCTCACCCCTCCACTTT. Translated: CASSGVGAFSPLHF.

V usage is TRBV28 and J usage is TRBJ2-1; 7 bases fit TRBD1. CDR3 length equals 16 residues. V was pared by 1 base and J by 0 bases, with 3 bases of the junction left unmatched. The germline V gene encodes CDR1 MDHEN and CDR2 SYDVKM. Written as DNA, the CDR3 is TGTGCCAGCAGTTTATCGACAGGGAGCTCCTACAATGAGCAGTTCTTC. Translated, it gives CASSLSTGSSYNEQFF.